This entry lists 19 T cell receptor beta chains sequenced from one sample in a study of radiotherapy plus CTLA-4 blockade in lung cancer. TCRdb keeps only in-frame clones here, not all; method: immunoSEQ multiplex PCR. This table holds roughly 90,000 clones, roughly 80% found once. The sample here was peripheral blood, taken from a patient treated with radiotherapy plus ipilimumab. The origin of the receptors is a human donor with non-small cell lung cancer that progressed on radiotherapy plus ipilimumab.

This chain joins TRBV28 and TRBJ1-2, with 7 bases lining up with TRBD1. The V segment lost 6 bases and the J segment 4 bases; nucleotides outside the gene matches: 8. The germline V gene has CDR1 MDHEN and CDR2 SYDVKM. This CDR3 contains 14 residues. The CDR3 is CASRRQGEVYGYTF. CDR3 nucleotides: TGTGCCAGCAGACGGCAGGGGGAGGTCTATGGCTACACCTTC.

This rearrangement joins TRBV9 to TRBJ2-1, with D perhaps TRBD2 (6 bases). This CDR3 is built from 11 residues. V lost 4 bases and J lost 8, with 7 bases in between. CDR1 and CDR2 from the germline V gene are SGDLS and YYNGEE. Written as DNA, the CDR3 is TGTGCCAGCAGCACTAGCCATGAGCAGTTCTTC. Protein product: CASSTSHEQFF.

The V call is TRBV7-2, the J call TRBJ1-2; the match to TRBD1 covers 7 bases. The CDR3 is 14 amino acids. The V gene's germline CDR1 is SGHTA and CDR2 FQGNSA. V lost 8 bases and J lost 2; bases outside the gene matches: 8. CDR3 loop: CASRQGPGNYGYTF. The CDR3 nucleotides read TGTGCCAGCCGACAGGGACCAGGGAACTATGGCTACACCTTC.

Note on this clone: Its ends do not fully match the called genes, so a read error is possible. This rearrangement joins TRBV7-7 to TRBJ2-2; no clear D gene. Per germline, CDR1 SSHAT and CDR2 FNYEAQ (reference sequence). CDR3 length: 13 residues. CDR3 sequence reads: CASSSDVVGELFF. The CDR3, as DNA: TGTGCTAGCAGCTCAGACGTTGTCGGGGAGCTGTTTTTT.

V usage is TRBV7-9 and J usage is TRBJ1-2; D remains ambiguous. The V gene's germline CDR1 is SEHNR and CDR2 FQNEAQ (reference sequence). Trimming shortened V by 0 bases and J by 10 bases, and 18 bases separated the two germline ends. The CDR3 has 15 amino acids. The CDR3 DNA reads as TGTGCCAGCAGCTTAGCCCGGGAACCACACTTACTCTACACCTTC. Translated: CASSLAREPHLLYTF.

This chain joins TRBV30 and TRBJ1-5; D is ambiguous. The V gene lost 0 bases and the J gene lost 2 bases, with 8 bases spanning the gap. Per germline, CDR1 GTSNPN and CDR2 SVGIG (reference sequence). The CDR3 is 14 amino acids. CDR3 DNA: TGTGCCTGGAGTGTATTTGGTGGCAATCAGCCCCAGCATTTT. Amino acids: CAWSVFGGNQPQHF.

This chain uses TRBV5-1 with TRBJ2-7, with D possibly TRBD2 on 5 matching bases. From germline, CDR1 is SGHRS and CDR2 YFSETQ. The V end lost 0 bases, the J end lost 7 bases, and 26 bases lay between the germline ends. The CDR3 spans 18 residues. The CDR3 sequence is CASSLGLAADRRNGEQYF. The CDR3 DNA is TGCGCCAGCAGCTTGGGGCTAGCCGCCGATCGACGTAATGGGGAGCAGTACTTC.

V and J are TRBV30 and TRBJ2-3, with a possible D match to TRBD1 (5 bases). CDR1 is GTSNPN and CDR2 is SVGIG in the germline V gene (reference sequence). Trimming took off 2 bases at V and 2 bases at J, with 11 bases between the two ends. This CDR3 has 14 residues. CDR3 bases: TGTGCCTGGAGTCTTGGGGCGGCCACAGATACGCAGTATTTT. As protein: CAWSLGAATDTQYF.

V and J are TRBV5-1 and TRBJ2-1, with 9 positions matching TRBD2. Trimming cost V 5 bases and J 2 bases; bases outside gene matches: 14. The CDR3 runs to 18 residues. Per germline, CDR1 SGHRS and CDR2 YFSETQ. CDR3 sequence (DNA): TGCGCCAGCAGACAACCGGCGGAGCTAGCGGGGACCTACAATGAGCAGTTCTTC. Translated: CASRQPAELAGTYNEQFF.

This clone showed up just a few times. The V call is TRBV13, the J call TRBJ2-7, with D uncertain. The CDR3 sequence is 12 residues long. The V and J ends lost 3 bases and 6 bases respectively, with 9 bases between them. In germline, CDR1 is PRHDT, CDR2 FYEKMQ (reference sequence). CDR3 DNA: TGTGCCAGCAGCTTGTTTCCTGGCGAGCAGTACTTC. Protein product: CASSLFPGEQYF.

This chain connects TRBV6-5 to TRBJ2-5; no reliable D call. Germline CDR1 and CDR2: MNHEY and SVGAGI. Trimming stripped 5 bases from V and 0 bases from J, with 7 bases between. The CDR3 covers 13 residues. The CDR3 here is CASSPDNQETQYF. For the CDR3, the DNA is TGTGCCAGCAGTCCTGACAACCAAGAGACCCAGTACTTC.

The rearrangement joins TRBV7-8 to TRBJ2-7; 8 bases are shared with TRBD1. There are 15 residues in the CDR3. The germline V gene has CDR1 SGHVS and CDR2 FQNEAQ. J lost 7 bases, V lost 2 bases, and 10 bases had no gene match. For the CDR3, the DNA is TGTGCCAGCAGCTTACGTGACAGGGGAACGGGTGAGCAGTACGTC. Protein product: CASSLRDRGTGEQYV.

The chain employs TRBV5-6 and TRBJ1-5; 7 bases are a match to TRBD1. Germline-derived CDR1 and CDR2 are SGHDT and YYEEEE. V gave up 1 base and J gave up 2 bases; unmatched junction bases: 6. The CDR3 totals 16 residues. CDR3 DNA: TGTGCCAGCAGCTTGAATCGCGGACAGGGCAATCAGCCCCAGCATTTT. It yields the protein CASSLNRGQGNQPQHF.

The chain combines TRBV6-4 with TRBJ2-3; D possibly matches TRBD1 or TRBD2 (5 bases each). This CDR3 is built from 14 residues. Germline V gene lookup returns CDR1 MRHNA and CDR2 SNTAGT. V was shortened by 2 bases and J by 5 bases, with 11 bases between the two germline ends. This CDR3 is CASSDGGQGDTQYF. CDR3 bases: TGTGCCAGCAGTGACGGGGGTCAGGGAGATACGCAGTATTTT.

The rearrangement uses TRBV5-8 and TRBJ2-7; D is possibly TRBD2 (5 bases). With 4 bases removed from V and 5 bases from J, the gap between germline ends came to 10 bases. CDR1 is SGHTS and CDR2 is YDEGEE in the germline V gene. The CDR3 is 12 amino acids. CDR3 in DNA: TGTGCCAGCAGCATTGGACTGGACGAGCAGTACTTC. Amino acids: CASSIGLDEQYF. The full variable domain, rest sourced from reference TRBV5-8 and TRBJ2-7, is EAGVTQSPTHLIKTRGQQATLRCSPISGHTSVYWYQQALGLGLQFLLWYDEGEERNRGNFPPRFSGRQFPNYSSELNVNALELEDSALYLCASSIGLDEQYFGPGTRLTVT.

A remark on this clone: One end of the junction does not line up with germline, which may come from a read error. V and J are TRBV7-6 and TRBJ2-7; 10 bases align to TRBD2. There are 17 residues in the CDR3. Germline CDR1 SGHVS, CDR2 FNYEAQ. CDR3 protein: CASCLAGGLGGYYEQYF. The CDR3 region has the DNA TGTGCCAGCTGCTTAGCGGGGGGTTTGGGCGGGTACTACGAGCAGTACTTC. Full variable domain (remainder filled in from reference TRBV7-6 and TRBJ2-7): GAGVSQSPRYKVTKRGQDVALRCDPISGHVSLYWYRQALGQGPEFLTYFNYEAQQDKSGLPNDRFSAERPEGSISTLTIQRTEQRDSAMYRCASCLAGGLGGYYEQYFGPGTRLTVT.

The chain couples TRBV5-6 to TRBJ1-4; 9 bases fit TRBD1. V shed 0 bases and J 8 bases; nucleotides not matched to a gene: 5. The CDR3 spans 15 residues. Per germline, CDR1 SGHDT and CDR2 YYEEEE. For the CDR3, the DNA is TGTGCCAGCAGCTTGGTTTCGACAGGGGGGGAAAAACTGTTTTTT. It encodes CASSLVSTGGEKLFF. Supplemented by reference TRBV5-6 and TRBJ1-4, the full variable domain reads DAGVTQSPTHLIKTRGQQVTLRCSPKSGHDTVSWYQQALGQGPQFIFQYYEEEERQRGNFPDRFSGHQFPNYSSELNVNALLLGDSALYLCASSLVSTGGEKLFFGSGTQLSVL.

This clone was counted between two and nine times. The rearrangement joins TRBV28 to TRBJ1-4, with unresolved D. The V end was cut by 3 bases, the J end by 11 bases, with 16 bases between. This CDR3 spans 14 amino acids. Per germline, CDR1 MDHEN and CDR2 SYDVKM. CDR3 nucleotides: TGTGCCAGCAGTTTCTTAGGGCAGGAAGAGAAACTGTTTTTT. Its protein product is CASSFLGQEEKLFF.

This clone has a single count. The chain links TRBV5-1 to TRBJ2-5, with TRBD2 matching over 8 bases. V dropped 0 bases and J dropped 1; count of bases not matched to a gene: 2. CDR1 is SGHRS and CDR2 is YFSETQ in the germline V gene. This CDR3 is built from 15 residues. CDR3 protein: CASSLAGGGQETQYF. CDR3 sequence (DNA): TGCGCCAGCAGCTTGGCCGGGGGGGGCCAAGAGACCCAGTACTTC.